What follows are 21 T cell receptor beta chains derived from one specimen sequenced in a study of blood T cell repertoires in COVID-19. Generated by immunoSEQ multiplex PCR, the TCRdb table keeps only in-frame clones and is missing some. The sample contains hundreds of thousands of clones, about 90% of which appear only once. Sequenced sample: PBMCs or T cells enriched from blood (not recorded which). The receptors here all came from a woman in her 30s with acute COVID-19.

The rearrangement joins TRBV7-6 to TRBJ1-1, with D tentatively TRBD1 (5 bases). The CDR3 has 14 residues. From germline, CDR1 is SGHVS and CDR2 FNYEAQ. The V end lost 3 bases, the J end lost 3 bases, and 11 bases lay between the germline ends. DNA for the CDR3: TGTGCCAGCAGCTTTTATACAGGAGACACTGAAGCTTTCTTT. Translating it yields CASSFYTGDTEAFF. The whole variable domain, remainder taken from reference TRBV7-6 and TRBJ1-1, is GAGVSQSPRYKVTKRGQDVALRCDPISGHVSLYWYRQALGQGPEFLTYFNYEAQQDKSGLPNDRFSAERPEGSISTLTIQRTEQRDSAMYRCASSFYTGDTEAFFGQGTRLTVV.

This sequence joins TRBV7-2 and TRBJ1-4; 9 bases align to TRBD1. With V trimmed by 4 bases and J by 5 bases, 5 bases remained unmatched. Germline loops: CDR1 SGHTA, CDR2 FQGNSA. The CDR3 spans 15 residues. CDR3 DNA: TGTGCCAGCAGCTCGCCCGGGACAGGGAATGAAAAACTGTTTTTT. Translated: CASSSPGTGNEKLFF. The variable domain in full, completed from reference TRBV7-2 and TRBJ1-4, reads GAGVSQSPSNKVTEKGKDVELRCDPISGHTALYWYRQSLGQGLEFLIYFQGNSAPDKSGLPSDRFSAERTGGSVSTLTIQRTQQEDSAVYLCASSSPGTGNEKLFFGSGTQLSVL.

The chain employs TRBV11-2 and TRBJ2-7; D is unclear. Trimming took 6 bases from V and 7 from J, leaving 10 bases between them. This CDR3 is 11 amino acids long. Germline V gene data show CDR1 as SGHAT and CDR2 as FQNNGV. The DNA of the CDR3 is TGTGCCAGCAGGGGCCGTGGGGAGCAGTACTTC. Its translation: CASRGRGEQYF.

This clone has a handful of counts. The chain combines TRBV3-1 (or the pseudogene TRBV3-2) with TRBJ2-4; 9 positions match TRBD2. V trimming: 4 bases; J trimming: 9 bases; junction bases outside the gene matches: 10. The CDR3 runs to 15 residues. Germline V gene data show CDR1 as LGHDT and CDR2 as YNNKEL (reference sequence). The CDR3 DNA is TGTGCCAGCAGCCCCAGAAGCGGGGGGTTGAGCATTCAGTACTTC. The encoded protein is CASSPRSGGLSIQYF.

The chain links TRBV9 to TRBJ2-1; 11 bases fit TRBD2. The trim removed 3 bases at V and 5 bases at J, leaving 13 bases unmatched. Germline V gene data show CDR1 as SGDLS and CDR2 as YYNGEE. This CDR3 has 18 residues. CDR3 coding DNA: TGTGCCAGCAGCGCCAACCCCCAACTAGCGGGGGCGAACAATGAGCAGTTCTTC. It encodes CASSANPQLAGANNEQFF. Looking up the rest from reference TRBV9 and TRBJ2-1 gives the full variable domain: DSGVTQTPKHLITATGQRVTLRCSPRSGDLSVYWYQQSLDQGLQFLIQYYNGEERAKGNILERFSAQQFPDLHSELNLSSLELGDSALYFCASSANPQLAGANNEQFFGPGTRLTVL.

V usage is TRBV6-5 and J usage is TRBJ1-5; D may be TRBD1 (6 bases). The CDR3 runs 14 residues. Germline V gene data show CDR1 as MNHEY and CDR2 as SVGAGI. V was trimmed by 6 bases and J by 6 bases, leaving 15 bases between them. The CDR3 is CASRPTGPGQPQHF. For the CDR3, the DNA is TGTGCCAGCAGACCGACAGGACCAGGTCAGCCCCAGCATTTT.

The J gene is TRBJ1-2, the V gene TRBV27; TRBD1 matches at 9 bases. Per the germline V gene, CDR1 is MNHEY and CDR2 is SMNVEV (reference sequence). The CDR3 has 14 residues. The trim removed 0 bases at V and 7 bases at J, leaving 3 bases unmatched. The CDR3 bases are TGTGCCAGCAGTTTATCAGGGACAGGGAGTGGCTACACCTTC. This translates into CASSLSGTGSGYTF.

The chain uses TRBV10-1 and TRBJ2-1; 7 bases map to TRBD2. The V and J ends lost 3 bases and 9 bases, in that order; junction bases with no gene match: 5. Germline V gives CDR1 WNHNN, CDR2 SYGVQD (reference sequence). This CDR3 contains 13 residues. CDR3 protein: CASSEGSGGEQFF. For the CDR3, the DNA is TGCGCCAGCAGTGAAGGGTCGGGGGGTGAGCAGTTCTTC.

The chain has TRBV11-2 and TRBJ1-2; no clear D. The ends were cut back, 3 bases at V and 2 bases at J, with 7 bases in the middle. CDR1 and CDR2 from the germline V gene are SGHAT and FQNNGV. There are 13 residues in the CDR3. The CDR3 coding sequence is TGTGCCAGCAGCTTCGGGAGAAACTATGGCTACACCTTC. Its translation: CASSFGRNYGYTF.

The CDR3 sequence is CASSQASGMDYEQYF. For the CDR3, the DNA is TGCGCCAGCAGCCAGGCTAGCGGGATGGACTACGAGCAGTACTTC. This chain connects TRBV4-1 to TRBJ2-7; 9 nucleotides match TRBD2. The J segment lost 3 bases and the V segment lost 3 bases, leaving 6 bases of the junction unmatched. The germline V gene encodes CDR1 MGHRA and CDR2 YSYEKL. The CDR3 extends over 15 amino acids.

The chain employs TRBV28 and TRBJ1-2; a possible D gene is TRBD1 (5 bases). V was cut by 2 bases and J by 7 bases, with 17 bases left in between. This CDR3 has 15 amino acids. Germline-derived CDR1 and CDR2 are MDHEN and SYDVKM. Written as DNA, the CDR3 is TGTGCCAGCAGTTTACTGGAAGGGGCCCTGGCTGGCTACACCTTC. This sequence encodes CASSLLEGALAGYTF.

This chain joins TRBV7-2 and TRBJ1-2; TRBD1 is a possible D gene (6 bases). Looked up from germline, CDR1 is SGHTA and CDR2 is FQGNSA. The V end was cut by 0 bases, the J end by 7 bases, with 12 bases between. The CDR3 length is 14 residues. The CDR3 here is CASSLALGAPGYTF. For the CDR3, the DNA is TGTGCCAGCAGCTTAGCGCTGGGGGCTCCTGGCTACACCTTC.

The CDR3 nucleotides are TGTGCCAGCAGCCCCTCGGCCTTGCGGGGCACATCTAATGAAAAACTGTTTTTT. Its translation: CASSPSALRGTSNEKLFF. This chain uses TRBV9 with TRBJ1-4; D possibly corresponds to TRBD1 (5 bases). Germline V gene data show CDR1 as SGDLS and CDR2 as YYNGEE. The CDR3 loop spans 18 amino acids. With 4 bases removed from V and 3 bases from J, the gap between germline ends came to 22 bases.

The genes are TRBV4-3 and TRBJ2-7, with D possibly matching TRBD1 (6 bases). V was cut by 1 base and J by 3 bases, with 13 bases left in between. The germline V gene has CDR1 LGHNA and CDR2 YSLEER. The CDR3 runs to 15 residues. The CDR3 bases are TGCGCCAGCAGCCAAGGGTTGGACAGAAACTACGAGCAGTACTTC. The encoded protein is CASSQGLDRNYEQYF.

A remark on this clone: Other DNA sequences in this sample translate to the same CDR3. The chain recombines TRBV11-2 with TRBJ2-5; D not certain. This CDR3 is 11 amino acids long. V dropped 2 bases and J dropped 4 bases, with 2 bases sitting between them. Germline V gene lookup returns CDR1 SGHAT and CDR2 FQNNGV. The CDR3 region has the DNA TGTGCCAGCAGCTTACGAGAGACCCAGTACTTC. Its protein product is CASSLRETQYF.

CDR3 residues: CASSLNNHLAGASEAFF. In DNA, the CDR3 is TGTGCCAGCAGCTTAAACAACCATCTCGCGGGGGCCTCTGAAGCTTTCTTT. This chain uses TRBV7-3 with TRBJ1-1, with D maybe TRBD1 (6 bases). CDR3 length equals 17 residues. In germline, CDR1 is SGHTA, CDR2 FQGTGA. V was pared by 1 base and J by 6 bases, with 21 bases between.

This rearrangement joins TRBV4-3 to TRBJ1-5; D is undetermined. Trimming removed 0 bases from V and 4 bases from J, with 10 bases in between. Per the germline V gene, CDR1 is LGHNA and CDR2 is YSLEER. The CDR3 runs to 15 residues. CDR3 in DNA: TGCGCCAGCAGCCAAGATATTCGGGAAAATCAGCCCCAGCATTTT. Protein product: CASSQDIRENQPQHF.

V and J are TRBV11-2 and TRBJ2-7; 12 nucleotides agree with TRBD2. The CDR3 covers 18 residues. V shed 2 bases, J shed 0 bases, and the junction held 8 bases outside the gene matches. The germline gives CDR1 SGHAT, CDR2 FQNNGV. CDR3 nucleotide sequence: TGTGCCAGCAGCTTAATGACTAGCGGGGGTGCTAGCTCCTACGAGCAGTACTTC. Its translation: CASSLMTSGGASSYEQYF.

This chain joins TRBV4-3 and TRBJ2-2; 8 nucleotides agree with TRBD1. Per the germline V gene, CDR1 is LGHNA and CDR2 is YSLEER. The V segment lost 3 bases and the J segment 6 bases; nucleotides outside the gene matches: 9. The CDR3 has 16 amino acids. The CDR3 DNA is TGCGCCAGCAGCCACAATGGGGACAGGCGAGCCGGGGAGCTGTTTTTT. This gives the protein CASSHNGDRRAGELFF.

The rearrangement uses TRBV10-3 and TRBJ1-3; the D gene is possibly TRBD1 (5 bases). This CDR3 is 17 amino acids long. The V end was cut by 6 bases, the J end by 0 bases, with 18 bases between. Germline V CDR1 and CDR2: ENHRY, SYGVKD. In DNA, the CDR3 is TGTGCCATCAGGAAAACAGGCGGGGTCAGCTCTGGAAACACCATATATTTT. This translates into CAIRKTGGVSSGNTIYF.

The CDR3 spells CASSFGLGTVYNEQFF. The CDR3 DNA reads as TGCGCCAGCAGCTTCGGTCTAGGGACAGTATACAATGAGCAGTTCTTC. The chain uses TRBV5-1 and TRBJ2-1, with 7 positions matching TRBD1. This CDR3 has 16 residues. Germline values: CDR1 SGHRS, CDR2 YFSETQ. With 2 bases clipped from V and 4 bases from J, the junction kept 9 bases outside the gene matches.